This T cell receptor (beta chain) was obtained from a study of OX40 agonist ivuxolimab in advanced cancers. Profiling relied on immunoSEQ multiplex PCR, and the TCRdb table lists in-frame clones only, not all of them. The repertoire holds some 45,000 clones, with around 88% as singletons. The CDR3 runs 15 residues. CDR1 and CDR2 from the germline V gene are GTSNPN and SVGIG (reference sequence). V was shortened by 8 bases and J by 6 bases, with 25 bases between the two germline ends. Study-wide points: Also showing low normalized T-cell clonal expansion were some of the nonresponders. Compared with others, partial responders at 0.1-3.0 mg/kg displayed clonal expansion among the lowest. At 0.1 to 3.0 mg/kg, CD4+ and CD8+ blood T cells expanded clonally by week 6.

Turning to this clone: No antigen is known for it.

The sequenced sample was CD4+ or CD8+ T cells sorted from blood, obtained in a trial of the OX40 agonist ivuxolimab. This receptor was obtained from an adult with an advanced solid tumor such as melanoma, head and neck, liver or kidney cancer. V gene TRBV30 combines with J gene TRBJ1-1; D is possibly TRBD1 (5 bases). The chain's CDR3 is CAGGQGFWSTAEAFF. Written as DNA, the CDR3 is TGTGCCGGAGGGCAGGGTTTTTGGTCTACCGCTGAAGCTTTCTTT.